A selection of T cell receptor beta chains follows, all from one sample in a study of T cell changes during pregnancy in multiple sclerosis. Here immunoSEQ multiplex PCR was the method, and the copy in TCRdb shows in-frame clones only, minus some. The repertoire holds around 71,000 clones, with 92% as singletons. The specimen comprised peripheral blood, sampled after pregnancy. The receptors come from a female donor with multiple sclerosis, enrolled in a pregnancy study. CDR3s include the opening cysteine and the closing phenylalanine or tryptophan. A D gene is named only where the DNA matches it firmly. Where a row states a size, it is once, few, many or the class of an expanded clone; other rows omit it.

NA	TRBJ2-2	few	TRBV7-6	CASSLPGDTGELFF	TGTGCCAGCTCTCTCCCGGGGGACACCGGGGAGCTGTTTTTT
NA	TRBJ2-7	NA	TRBV5-1	CASSSGQANEQYF	TGCGCCAGCAGCTCGGGACAAGCAAACGAGCAGTACTTC
NA	TRBJ1-4	NA	TRBV30	CAWSAATNEKLFF	TGTGCCTGGAGTGCGGCAACTAATGAAAAACTGTTTTTT
NA	TRBJ2-3	NA	TRBV9	CASSVSFTPVMGTDTQYF	TGTGCCAGCAGCGTAAGCTTCACCCCTGTAATGGGCACAGATACGCAGTATTTT
TRBD1	TRBJ2-3	NA	TRBV18	CASSPQGALTTDTQYF	TGTGCCAGCTCACCACAGGGGGCCCTCACCACAGATACGCAGTATTTT
NA	TRBJ1-1	NA	TRBV25-1	CASSVAISGTEAFF	TGTGCCAGCAGCGTCGCAATCTCGGGTACTGAAGCTTTCTTT
NA	TRBJ2-7	NA	TRBV27	CASSPRRGYEQYF	TGTGCCAGCAGCCCTCGGCGAGGGTACGAGCAGTACTTC
NA	TRBJ2-1	NA	TRBV30	CAWSVGGSGMNEQFF	TGTGCCTGGAGTGTAGGGGGGAGCGGGATGAATGAGCAGTTCTTC
NA	TRBJ2-3	NA	TRBV4-2	CASSQEIALSTDTQYF	TGTGCCAGCAGCCAAGAAATAGCGCTTAGCACAGATACGCAGTATTTT
NA	TRBJ1-2	once	TRBV12-5	CASGFSDSYGYTF	TGTGCTAGTGGTTTTTCGGACAGCTATGGCTACACCTTC
NA	TRBJ2-3	NA	TRBV7-6	CASSLEGASTDTQYF	TGTGCCAGCAGCCTAGAGGGAGCAAGCACAGATACGCAGTATTTT
NA	TRBJ2-7	NA	TRBV29-1	CSVSSAVGYEQYF	TGCAGCGTTTCCTCAGCGGTGGGCTACGAGCAGTACTTC
NA	TRBJ2-2	NA	TRBV21-1	CASSKRVSYTGELFF	TGTGCCAGCAGCAAACGAGTCTCCTACACCGGGGAGCTGTTTTTT
TRBD1	TRBJ2-3	NA	TRBV10-1	CASSESGQELADTQYF	TGCGCCAGCAGTGAGTCGGGACAGGAATTGGCAGATACGCAGTATTTT
NA	TRBJ2-7	NA	TRBV5-4	CASSLGTSSYEQYF	TGTGCCAGCAGCTTGGGCACCAGCTCCTACGAGCAGTACTTC
NA	TRBJ2-7	NA	TRBV27	CASSPNGHNYEQYF	TGTGCCAGCAGTCCCAACGGACACAACTACGAGCAGTACTTC
TRBD2	TRBJ2-1	NA	TRBV30	CAWSVSRTSGNDEQFF	TGTGCCTGGAGTGTATCCCGGACTAGCGGGAATGATGAGCAGTTCTTC
NA	TRBJ2-7	NA	TRBV19	CASSIELRGEQYF	TGTGCCAGTAGTATAGAACTAAGGGGAGAGCAGTACTTC
NA	TRBJ2-1	NA	TRBV28	CASKKEDPYNEQFF	TGTGCCAGCAAGAAGGAGGACCCCTACAATGAGCAGTTCTTC
TRBD2	TRBJ2-1	NA	TRBV5-4	CASSVGLAGMSSYNEQFF	TGTGCCAGCAGCGTGGGACTAGCGGGCATGAGCTCCTACAATGAGCAGTTCTTC
NA	TRBJ1-2	once	TRBV4-3	CASRGEGSHTF	TGCGCCAGCAGGGGGGAGGGGTCGCACACCTTC
NA	TRBJ2-2	NA	TRBV19	CASSIDRNTGELFF	TGTGCCAGTAGTATAGACAGAAACACCGGGGAGCTGTTTTTT
TRBD1	TRBJ2-3	NA	TRBV5-1	CASSLLLGTGELSTDTQYF	TGCGCCAGCAGCCTTCTTCTCGGGACAGGCGAGCTAAGCACAGATACGCAGTATTTT
TRBD1	TRBJ1-5	NA	TRBV29-1	CSHGTGQGPQHF	TGCAGCCACGGGACAGGGCAAGGGCCCCAGCATTTT
NA	TRBJ2-7	NA	TRBV5-1	CASSPEAGTPYEQYF	TGCGCCAGCAGCCCGGAGGCAGGAACTCCCTACGAGCAGTACTTC
TRBD2	TRBJ2-1	NA	TRBV5-1	CASSLERASGRVPYTYNEQFF	TGCGCCAGCAGCTTAGAGAGAGCTAGCGGGAGGGTCCCGTACACCTACAATGAGCAGTTCTTC
NA	TRBJ2-7	NA	TRBV6-1	CASSDRYEQYF	TGTGCCAGCAGTGATCGGTACGAGCAGTACTTC
TRBD1	TRBJ1-1	NA	TRBV5-4	CASSLLGTGGYTEAFF	TGTGCCAGCAGCTTGCTTGGGACAGGGGGTTACACTGAAGCTTTCTTT
TRBD1	TRBJ2-2	NA	TRBV25-1	CASGVDRGLRGTGELFF	TGTGCCAGCGGAGTAGACAGGGGCCTTCGTGGGACCGGGGAGCTGTTTTTT
NA	TRBJ2-3	NA	TRBV7-2	CASSSAGRYTDTQYF	TGTGCCAGCAGCTCCGCGGGACGGTACACAGATACGCAGTATTTT
TRBD1	TRBJ1-4	NA	TRBV2	CASSPGTVNRFHEKLFF	TGTGCCAGCAGTCCCGGGACAGTGAACAGGTTTCATGAAAAACTGTTTTTT
NA	TRBJ2-3	NA	TRBV10-3	CAISGGSVSTDTQYF	TGTGCCATCAGTGGGGGCTCGGTTAGCACAGATACGCAGTATTTT
NA	TRBJ1-1	NA	TRBV7-9	CASSPHRGKNTEAFF	TGTGCCAGCAGCCCGCATCGGGGGAAGAACACTGAAGCTTTCTTT
TRBD2	TRBJ2-3	NA	TRBV19	CASRGRALGDTQYF	TGTGCCAGTAGGGGGAGGGCCTTAGGAGATACGCAGTATTTT
NA	TRBJ1-2	NA	TRBV2	CASTSGTSETYGYTF	TGTGCCAGCACCTCCGGGACATCCGAAACCTATGGCTACACCTTC
NA	TRBJ2-3	NA	TRBV11-1	CASRGTPYEADTQYF	TGTGCCAGCAGGGGGACTCCCTATGAGGCAGATACGCAGTATTTT
NA	TRBJ2-7	NA	TRBV13	CASSLAGASYEQYF	TGTGCCAGCAGCTTGGCGGGGGCCTCCTACGAGCAGTACTTC
NA	TRBJ2-3	once	TRBV9	CASSALAIADTQYF	TGTGCCAGCAGCGCACTCGCTATAGCAGATACGCAGTATTTT
TRBD2	TRBJ2-3	NA	TRBV4-2	CASSQELWTSGTDTQYF	TGTGCCAGCAGCCAAGAGTTATGGACTAGCGGCACAGATACGCAGTATTTT
TRBD1	TRBJ2-7	NA	TRBV28	CASSLRQGDYEQYF	TGTGCCAGCAGTTTAAGACAGGGCGATTACGAGCAGTACTTC
NA	TRBJ1-2	NA	TRBV19	CASKTGQPRDGYTF	TGTGCCAGTAAAACGGGACAACCAAGAGATGGCTACACCTTC
TRBD1	TRBJ1-2	NA	TRBV18	CASSPGTGKRGYTF	TGTGCCAGCTCACCAGGGACAGGGAAGAGGGGCTACACCTTC
TRBD2	TRBJ2-7	few	TRBV27	CASSPKREGPYEQYF	TGTGCCAGCAGCCCTAAGCGGGAGGGCCCCTACGAGCAGTACTTC